This is a list of T cell receptor beta chains from one sample in a study of blood T cell repertoires in COVID-19. Profiled with immunoSEQ multiplex PCR; TCRdb holds only in-frame clones, not every one. The sample lists some 200,000 clones, less than 85% seen once, with more than 7% in the top ten. Material for sequencing was peripheral blood. These receptors came from a woman aged 70-85 years with acute or convalescent COVID-19. Both conserved end residues are part of each CDR3. Fields, in order: J gene, V gene, D gene, clone size, CDR3 length, CDR3 protein, CDR3 DNA. D genes are given only for firm matches. Clone size appears in some rows only: once, few, many, or a class for an expanded clone.

j_call: TRBJ2-1; v_call: TRBV9; d_call: TRBD2; clone_size: .; cdr3_length: 15; cdr3_aa: CASSVNSGGYNEQFF; cdr3_nt: TGTGCCAGCAGCGTAAATAGCGGGGGTTACAATGAGCAGTTCTTC
j_call: TRBJ1-2; v_call: TRBV11-2; d_call: .; clone_size: few; cdr3_length: 15; cdr3_aa: CASSFTGGSDYGYTF; cdr3_nt: TGTGCCAGCAGCTTCACGGGAGGGTCAGACTATGGCTACACCTTC
j_call: TRBJ1-5; v_call: TRBV28; d_call: TRBD1; clone_size: .; cdr3_length: 15; cdr3_aa: CASSLPQGVSQPQHF; cdr3_nt: TGTGCCAGCAGTTTACCTCAGGGGGTAAGTCAGCCCCAGCATTTT
j_call: TRBJ2-3; v_call: TRBV5-1; d_call: TRBD1; clone_size: few; cdr3_length: 15; cdr3_aa: CASSLEGQRTDTQYF; cdr3_nt: TGCGCCAGCAGCTTGGAGGGACAGCGCACAGATACGCAGTATTTT
j_call: TRBJ2-5; v_call: TRBV7-2; d_call: TRBD2; clone_size: .; cdr3_length: 15; cdr3_aa: CASSFGGGRWETQYF; cdr3_nt: TGTGCCAGCAGCTTCGGCGGGGGGCGGTGGGAGACCCAGTACTTC
j_call: TRBJ1-1; v_call: TRBV18; d_call: .; clone_size: .; cdr3_length: 17; cdr3_aa: CASSPPGGGYGGTEAFF; cdr3_nt: TGTGCCAGCTCACCACCGGGGGGTGGATATGGTGGCACTGAAGCTTTCTTT
j_call: TRBJ1-5; v_call: TRBV7-2; d_call: TRBD1; clone_size: once; cdr3_length: 13; cdr3_aa: CASGQDSNQPQHF; cdr3_nt: TGTGCCAGCGGACAGGACAGCAATCAGCCCCAGCATTTT
j_call: TRBJ2-7; v_call: TRBV5-5; d_call: TRBD1; clone_size: .; cdr3_length: 17; cdr3_aa: CASSLLLGTGDSYEQYF; cdr3_nt: TGTGCCAGCAGCTTATTGTTAGGGACAGGGGACTCCTACGAGCAGTACTTC
j_call: TRBJ1-2; v_call: TRBV4-1; d_call: TRBD1; clone_size: .; cdr3_length: 15; cdr3_aa: CASSRSGGREYGYTF; cdr3_nt: TGCGCCAGCAGTCGATCAGGGGGGCGCGAGTATGGCTACACCTTC
j_call: TRBJ2-7; v_call: TRBV7-9; d_call: .; clone_size: .; cdr3_length: 15; cdr3_aa: CASSRGTALSYEQYF; cdr3_nt: TGTGCCAGCAGCCGGGGGACAGCCCTCTCCTACGAGCAGTACTTC
j_call: TRBJ2-4; v_call: TRBV6-6; d_call: .; clone_size: .; cdr3_length: 16; cdr3_aa: CASSPRGGGAKNIQYF; cdr3_nt: TGTGCCAGCAGTCCGAGGGGGGGTGGAGCCAAAAACATTCAGTACTTC
j_call: TRBJ2-1; v_call: TRBV18; d_call: TRBD1; clone_size: .; cdr3_length: 13; cdr3_aa: CASSRQGANEQFF; cdr3_nt: TGTGCCAGCTCACGTCAGGGGGCAAATGAGCAGTTCTTC
j_call: TRBJ1-3; v_call: TRBV6-1; d_call: TRBD1; clone_size: once; cdr3_length: 15; cdr3_aa: CASSEVGTGAATIYF; cdr3_nt: TGTGCCAGCAGTGAAGTTGGGACAGGGGCGGCCACCATATATTTT
j_call: TRBJ1-4; v_call: TRBV15; d_call: .; clone_size: .; cdr3_length: 15; cdr3_aa: CATSRDNDRHEKLFF; cdr3_nt: TGTGCCACCAGCAGAGATAATGACAGGCATGAAAAACTGTTTTTT
j_call: TRBJ1-1; v_call: TRBV19; d_call: TRBD1; clone_size: .; cdr3_length: 13; cdr3_aa: CASRRGQGIEAFF; cdr3_nt: TGTGCCAGTAGGCGGGGACAGGGCATCGAAGCTTTCTTT
j_call: TRBJ2-1; v_call: TRBV6-5; d_call: TRBD2; clone_size: .; cdr3_length: 13; cdr3_aa: CASSYQRGNEQFF; cdr3_nt: TGTGCCAGCAGTTACCAGCGGGGCAATGAGCAGTTCTTC
j_call: TRBJ1-4; v_call: TRBV3-1/TRBV3-2; d_call: .; clone_size: .; cdr3_length: 16; cdr3_aa: CASSQVASSGGEKLFF; cdr3_nt: TGTGCCAGCAGCCAAGTAGCCTCTTCGGGTGGTGAAAAACTGTTTTTT
j_call: TRBJ2-7; v_call: TRBV18; d_call: TRBD1; clone_size: .; cdr3_length: 14; cdr3_aa: CASSPDGQGYEQYF; cdr3_nt: TGTGCCAGCTCACCAGATGGACAGGGCTACGAGCAGTACTTC
j_call: TRBJ2-3; v_call: TRBV18; d_call: TRBD2; clone_size: .; cdr3_length: 14; cdr3_aa: CASSPSGGTDTQYF; cdr3_nt: TGTGCCAGCTCACCTAGCGGGGGAACAGATACGCAGTATTTT
j_call: TRBJ2-5; v_call: TRBV19; d_call: TRBD1; clone_size: .; cdr3_length: 15; cdr3_aa: CASSTVRGPLKTQYF; cdr3_nt: TGTGCCAGTAGCACAGTCAGGGGGCCTTTAAAGACCCAGTACTTC
j_call: TRBJ2-7; v_call: TRBV5-1; d_call: .; clone_size: .; cdr3_length: 14; cdr3_aa: CASSLEGGAYEQYF; cdr3_nt: TGCGCCAGCAGCTTGGAAGGGGGGGCCTACGAGCAGTACTTC
j_call: TRBJ2-5; v_call: TRBV5-5; d_call: TRBD2; clone_size: .; cdr3_length: 14; cdr3_aa: CASSLTSGGETQYF; cdr3_nt: TGTGCCAGCAGCTTGACTAGCGGGGGGGAGACCCAGTACTTC
j_call: TRBJ1-2; v_call: TRBV7-2; d_call: .; clone_size: .; cdr3_length: 12; cdr3_aa: CASSPPGYGYTF; cdr3_nt: TGTGCCAGCAGCCCTCCGGGGTATGGCTACACCTTC
j_call: TRBJ2-7; v_call: TRBV7-8; d_call: TRBD1; clone_size: .; cdr3_length: 13; cdr3_aa: CASTGQVPYEQYF; cdr3_nt: TGTGCCAGCACCGGACAGGTTCCCTACGAGCAGTACTTC
j_call: TRBJ1-6; v_call: TRBV18; d_call: .; clone_size: .; cdr3_length: 15; cdr3_aa: CASSYQGSYNSPLHF; cdr3_nt: TGTGCCAGCTCATATCAGGGCTCCTATAATTCACCCCTCCACTTT
j_call: TRBJ2-1; v_call: TRBV7-2; d_call: TRBD1; clone_size: .; cdr3_length: 17; cdr3_aa: CASSINLGRGTGNEQFF; cdr3_nt: TGTGCCAGCAGCATAAACCTAGGGCGGGGGACAGGGAATGAGCAGTTCTTC
j_call: TRBJ2-7; v_call: TRBV5-3; d_call: TRBD2; clone_size: .; cdr3_length: 15; cdr3_aa: CARSCPGLAGWEQYF; cdr3_nt: TGTGCCAGAAGCTGCCCGGGACTAGCGGGGTGGGAGCAGTACTTC
j_call: TRBJ2-5; v_call: TRBV5-8; d_call: .; clone_size: .; cdr3_length: 16; cdr3_aa: CASTPAAWRALRTQYF; cdr3_nt: TGTGCCAGCACCCCCGCGGCGTGGCGGGCCCTAAGGACCCAGTACTTC
j_call: TRBJ1-3; v_call: TRBV19; d_call: .; clone_size: .; cdr3_length: 14; cdr3_aa: CASMGRAYGNTIYF; cdr3_nt: TGTGCCAGTATGGGCAGGGCTTACGGAAACACCATATATTTT
j_call: TRBJ2-5; v_call: TRBV6-2/TRBV6-3; d_call: .; clone_size: .; cdr3_length: 14; cdr3_aa: CASSYPRRGETQYF; cdr3_nt: TGTGCCAGCAGTTACCCCCGAAGGGGGGAGACCCAGTACTTC
j_call: TRBJ1-6; v_call: TRBV5-4; d_call: TRBD1; clone_size: .; cdr3_length: 15; cdr3_aa: CASSWTGQGDSPLHF; cdr3_nt: TGTGCCAGCAGTTGGACGGGACAGGGGGATTCACCCCTCCACTTT
j_call: TRBJ2-6; v_call: TRBV6-2/TRBV6-3; d_call: .; clone_size: .; cdr3_length: 15; cdr3_aa: CASSYQNSGANVLTF; cdr3_nt: TGTGCCAGCAGTTATCAGAACTCTGGGGCCAACGTCCTGACTTTC
j_call: TRBJ1-1; v_call: TRBV29-1; d_call: .; clone_size: .; cdr3_length: 12; cdr3_aa: CSVGSGGTEAFF; cdr3_nt: TGCAGCGTTGGATCGGGGGGGACTGAAGCTTTCTTT
j_call: TRBJ1-3; v_call: TRBV9; d_call: .; clone_size: few; cdr3_length: 16; cdr3_aa: CASSVGSAGSGNTIYF; cdr3_nt: TGTGCCAGCAGCGTAGGGTCGGCGGGCTCTGGAAACACCATATATTTT
j_call: TRBJ2-7; v_call: TRBV7-9; d_call: .; clone_size: .; cdr3_length: 13; cdr3_aa: CASSYSARVGQYF; cdr3_nt: TGTGCCAGCAGTTACTCCGCTAGAGTGGGGCAGTACTTC
j_call: TRBJ2-1; v_call: TRBV2; d_call: TRBD1; clone_size: few; cdr3_length: 13; cdr3_aa: CASSTDRYNEQFF; cdr3_nt: TGTGCCAGCAGTACGGACAGGTACAATGAGCAGTTCTTC
j_call: TRBJ2-5; v_call: TRBV7-2; d_call: TRBD2; clone_size: .; cdr3_length: 15; cdr3_aa: CASSLGLSGGETQYF; cdr3_nt: TGTGCCAGCAGCTTAGGGTTAAGCGGGGGGGAGACCCAGTACTTC
j_call: TRBJ1-6; v_call: TRBV14; d_call: TRBD1; clone_size: .; cdr3_length: 20; cdr3_aa: CASSQGLYLGDSASNSPLHF; cdr3_nt: TGTGCCAGCAGCCAAGGGTTGTATTTAGGGGACAGTGCCTCAAATTCACCCCTCCACTTT
j_call: TRBJ1-1; v_call: TRBV6-5; d_call: .; clone_size: .; cdr3_length: 11; cdr3_aa: CASSYSGAAFF; cdr3_nt: TGTGCCAGCAGTTACTCTGGTGCGGCTTTCTTT
j_call: TRBJ2-5; v_call: TRBV7-9; d_call: TRBD2; clone_size: .; cdr3_length: 14; cdr3_aa: CASKLAATQETQYF; cdr3_nt: TGTGCCAGCAAACTAGCGGCAACCCAAGAGACCCAGTACTTC
j_call: TRBJ2-2; v_call: TRBV12-5; d_call: .; clone_size: few; cdr3_length: 20; cdr3_aa: CASGLVQGTSTVPYTGELFF; cdr3_nt: TGTGCTAGTGGTTTGGTACAGGGGACTAGTACAGTACCGTACACCGGGGAGCTGTTTTTT
j_call: TRBJ2-5; v_call: TRBV5-8; d_call: .; clone_size: .; cdr3_length: 13; cdr3_aa: CASSPNPEWAQYF; cdr3_nt: TGTGCCAGCAGCCCGAATCCGGAGTGGGCCCAGTACTTC
j_call: TRBJ2-4; v_call: TRBV6-5; d_call: .; clone_size: .; cdr3_length: 12; cdr3_aa: CASSSVGNIQYF; cdr3_nt: TGTGCCAGCAGTTCTGTCGGAAACATTCAGTACTTC
j_call: TRBJ2-4; v_call: TRBV10-1; d_call: .; clone_size: once; cdr3_length: 15; cdr3_aa: CASSPQGGQKNIQYF; cdr3_nt: TGCGCCAGCAGTCCTCAGGGGGGCCAAAAAAACATTCAGTACTTC
j_call: TRBJ2-5; v_call: TRBV6-2/TRBV6-3; d_call: .; clone_size: .; cdr3_length: 16; cdr3_aa: CASSPPGTLGRETQYF; cdr3_nt: TGTGCCAGCAGTCCCCCTGGGACACTGGGGAGAGAGACCCAGTACTTC
j_call: TRBJ1-5; v_call: TRBV7-2; d_call: TRBD1; clone_size: .; cdr3_length: 15; cdr3_aa: CASSSGTGERQPQHF; cdr3_nt: TGTGCCAGCAGCAGCGGGACAGGGGAGCGGCAGCCCCAGCATTTT
j_call: TRBJ2-1; v_call: TRBV7-2; d_call: TRBD1; clone_size: few; cdr3_length: 14; cdr3_aa: CASSARQGKGEQFF; cdr3_nt: TGTGCCAGCAGCGCGCGACAGGGTAAGGGTGAGCAGTTCTTC
j_call: TRBJ2-5; v_call: TRBV5-1; d_call: TRBD2; clone_size: .; cdr3_length: 16; cdr3_aa: CASIAAGTSGGETQYF; cdr3_nt: TGCGCCAGCATCGCGGCAGGGACTAGCGGGGGAGAGACCCAGTACTTC
j_call: TRBJ1-4; v_call: TRBV11-2; d_call: TRBD1; clone_size: .; cdr3_length: 12; cdr3_aa: CASSQDRVKLFF; cdr3_nt: TGTGCCAGCAGCCAAGACAGGGTAAAACTGTTTTTT
j_call: TRBJ1-2; v_call: TRBV7-9; d_call: .; clone_size: .; cdr3_length: 15; cdr3_aa: CASSRGSSANYGYTF; cdr3_nt: TGTGCCAGCAGCCGGGGGTCCTCAGCGAACTATGGCTACACCTTC
j_call: TRBJ1-1; v_call: TRBV4-3; d_call: .; clone_size: few; cdr3_length: 13; cdr3_aa: CASSQHRTTEAFF; cdr3_nt: TGCGCCAGCAGCCAACACAGGACCACTGAAGCTTTCTTT
j_call: TRBJ2-5; v_call: TRBV5-8; d_call: TRBD1; clone_size: .; cdr3_length: 14; cdr3_aa: CASSYDRARGTQYF; cdr3_nt: TGTGCCAGCAGCTACGACAGGGCCAGGGGGACCCAGTACTTC
j_call: TRBJ2-7; v_call: TRBV5-1; d_call: .; clone_size: .; cdr3_length: 14; cdr3_aa: CATRGDTASYEQYF; cdr3_nt: TGCGCCACCAGGGGTGACACGGCCTCCTACGAGCAGTACTTC
j_call: TRBJ1-4; v_call: TRBV5-4; d_call: .; clone_size: .; cdr3_length: 15; cdr3_aa: CASSLGGGKPEKLFF; cdr3_nt: TGTGCCAGCAGTCTTGGGGGGGGGAAGCCGGAAAAACTGTTTTTT
j_call: TRBJ1-2; v_call: TRBV30; d_call: .; clone_size: .; cdr3_length: 16; cdr3_aa: CAWSVLQRAGSYGYTF; cdr3_nt: TGTGCCTGGAGTGTACTACAAAGGGCGGGGAGTTATGGCTACACCTTC